This T cell receptor beta chain was sequenced in a study of blood T cell repertoires in COVID-19. Study overall: Sites across the United States, Italy and Spain contributed samples from acute and convalescent COVID-19. T cells, B-cell-depleted T cells, or PBMCs supplied cDNA or gDNA.

About this clone itself: The junction departs from germline at one end; a sequencing error may be responsible.

The authors' processing: The authors estimated nucleated cell counts from reference gene primer amplification. Data came from immunoSEQ multiplex PCR; TCRdb stores just in-frame clones and leaves some out. V, J and clone size are taken as reported in that table, and D and trimming were inferred from the DNA itself. The sample includes approximately 250,000 clones, 85% seen only once; the top ten take about 0.91%. The germline V gene has CDR1 SSHAT and CDR2 FNYEAQ (reference sequence). This CDR3 is 16 amino acids long. The chain joins TRBV7-7 to TRBJ2-2; 8 bases are a match to TRBD1. Sequencing was performed on peripheral blood. This TCR was sampled from a man in his forties or fifties with acute or convalescent COVID-19. The CDR3 protein is CASSRTGQENTGELFF. Here the CDR3 DNA reads TGTGCTAGCAGCCGAACGGGACAGGAGAACACCGGGGAGCTGTTTTTT. Full variable domain (remainder filled in from reference TRBV7-7 and TRBJ2-2): GAGVSQSPRYKVTKRGQDVTLRCDPISSHATLYWYQQALGQGPEFLTYFNYEAQPDKSGLPSDRFSAERPEGSISTLTIQRTEQRDSAMYRCASSRTGQENTGELFFGEGSRLTVL.